Described below is a single TCR beta chain sequence and its context. The CDR3 is made up of 15 amino acids. CDR1 is ENHRY, CDR2 SYGVKD, per germline. J was trimmed by 4 bases and V by 2 bases; bases with no gene match: 3. Repertoires were generated with immunoSEQ multiplex PCR, while TCRdb's copy carries only in-frame clones and drops some. The table shows about 70,000 clones, with roughly 83% occurring only once. This sample is drawn from a study of T cells in localized non-small cell lung cancer. This receptor was taken from a female donor older than 55 with stage I lung adenocarcinoma. V is TRBV10-3 and J is TRBJ2-1; 9 bases match TRBD2. This specimen consisted of peripheral blood, obtained before any cancer treatment. The CDR3 sequence is CAISETRGGYNEQFF. DNA of the CDR3: TGTGCCATCAGTGAGACGCGGGGGGGATACAATGAGCAGTTCTTC.